The 21 T cell receptor beta chains reported below all come from one sample, sequenced in a study of T cells in Graves' hyperthyroidism and ophthalmopathy (dated by TCRdb to between 2018 and 2021). Library preparation employed multiplex PCR. The sequencing machine was an Illumina HiSeq 2000. The TCR beta CDR3 regions were amplified from the RNA transcripts. The first round of RT-PCR for the TCR CDR3 was performed with the HTBI primer set and the Qiagen OneStep RT-PCR kit. TCRdb cleaned the public reads at Q25 with fastp, built clones with MiXCR and kept in-frame beta chains. Merged by CDR3 protein, the rows form single entries marked with the most common genes and DNA. The sample contains roughly 840,000 distinct CDR3 sequences, around 38% of them found a single time. The ten largest clonotypes hold over 8% of the sample. Sequencing was carried out using blood. These receptors all come from a man aged 18-30 years with Graves' hyperthyroidism.

This chain's CDR3 is CASSGTVANYGYTF. CDR3 coding DNA: TGTGCCAGCAGTGGGACGGTAGCTAACTATGGCTACACCTTC. V gene TRBV2 combines with J gene TRBJ1-2, with D hard to call. This CDR3 spans 14 amino acids. Per the germline V gene, CDR1 is SNHLY and CDR2 is FYNNEI. V gave up 4 bases and J gave up 0 bases, with 9 bases separating them. Drawing the rest from reference TRBV2 and TRBJ1-2, the complete variable domain is EPEVTQTPSHQVTQMGQEVILRCVPISNHLYFYWYRQILGQKVEFLVSFYNNEISEKSEIFDDQFSVERPDGSNFTLKIRSTKLEDSAMYFCASSGTVANYGYTFGSGTRLTVV.

This clonotype was found many times. The chain has TRBV7-9 and TRBJ2-7; D not certain. The CDR3 has 14 amino acids. Looked up from germline, CDR1 is SEHNR and CDR2 is FQNEAQ (reference sequence). With 5 bases removed from V and 7 bases from J, the gap between germline ends came to 18 bases. The CDR3 sequence: CASSPPWTPREQYF. The CDR3 DNA reads as TGTGCCAGCAGCCCCCCCTGGACCCCTAGGGAGCAGTACTTC. Drawing the rest from reference TRBV7-9 and TRBJ2-7, the complete variable domain is DTGVSQNPRHKITKRGQNVTFRCDPISEHNRLYWYRQTLGQGPEFLTYFQNEAQLEKSRLLSDRFSAERPKGSFSTLEIQRTEQGDSAMYLCASSPPWTPREQYFGPGTRLTVT.

With regard to this clonotype: A much more abundant neighbour one base away suggests this may be a read error. The chain recombines TRBV7-8 with TRBJ1-1; no reliable D call. Trimming took 1 base from V and 1 from J, leaving 7 bases between them. This CDR3 contains 14 residues. Germline-derived CDR1 and CDR2 are SGHVS and FQNEAQ. The CDR3 DNA reads as TGTGCCAGCAGCTTAGTCGTGGGGAACACTGAAGCTTTCTTT. Its protein product is CASSLVVGNTEAFF.

This clonotype appeared a few times. This chain joins TRBV29-1 and TRBJ2-7; maybe TRBD2 (5 bases). Between the trimmed V and J ends, which lost 1 base and 7 bases, there was a span of 5 bases. The germline gives CDR1 SQVTM, CDR2 ANQGSEA. The CDR3 loop spans 10 amino acids. This chain's CDR3 is CSVEGREQYF. In DNA, the CDR3 is TGCAGCGTTGAAGGGAGGGAGCAGTACTTC.

In the case of this clonotype: Since a much larger clone is just one base distant, this may be a read error. The chain is built from TRBV5-1 and TRBJ2-7, with D possibly being TRBD1 (7 bases). This CDR3 contains 14 residues. The V gene's germline CDR1 is SGHRS and CDR2 YFSETQ. The V end was cut by 4 bases, the J end by 9 bases, with 20 bases between. The CDR3 is CASSPGTALGGQYF. DNA for the CDR3: TGCGCCAGCAGCCCCGGGACAGCCCTGGGAGGGCAGTACTTC.

The chain combines TRBV7-9 with TRBJ2-7, with a possible D match to TRBD1 (6 bases). The CDR3 totals 15 residues. V dropped 3 bases and J dropped 5 bases, with 17 bases sitting between them. Germline CDR1 SEHNR, CDR2 FQNEAQ (reference sequence). CDR3 sequence reads: CASSFPTQGSDEQYF. The CDR3 nucleotides are TGTGCCAGCAGCTTCCCTACCCAGGGGTCGGACGAGCAGTACTTC. Full variable domain (outside the CDR3, taken from reference TRBV7-9 and TRBJ2-7): DTGVSQNPRHKITKRGQNVTFRCDPISEHNRLYWYRQTLGQGPEFLTYFQNEAQLEKSRLLSDRFSAERPKGSFSTLEIQRTEQGDSAMYLCASSFPTQGSDEQYFGPGTRLTVT.

This clonotype has a count of ten or more. The V gene is TRBV15, the J gene TRBJ1-1; TRBD1 matches at 11 bases. Germline V CDR1 and CDR2: LNHNV, YYDKDF (reference sequence). V lost 3 bases, J lost 4 bases, and 7 bases stayed unmatched. This CDR3 region has 16 residues. In DNA, the CDR3 is TGTGCCACCAGCAGGGGGGACAGGGGGTCGGGCACTGAAGCTTTCTTT. It yields the protein CATSRGDRGSGTEAFF. Variable domain in full (rest from reference TRBV15 and TRBJ1-1): DAMVIQNPRYQVTQFGKPVTLSCSQTLNHNVMYWYQQKSSQAPKLLFHYYDKDFNNEADTPDNFQSRRPNTSFCFLDIRSPGLGDTAMYLCATSRGDRGSGTEAFFGQGTRLTVV.

The rearrangement joins TRBV29-1 to TRBJ2-3, with TRBD2 matching 15 bases. This CDR3 contains 15 residues. V shed 4 bases, J shed 6 bases, and the junction held 5 bases outside the gene matches. The germline CDR1 and CDR2 sequences are SQVTM and ANQGSEA. CDR3 DNA sequence: TGCAGCGTTGCCGGGACTAGCGGGGGGAGTGATACGCAGTATTTT. Its translation is CSVAGTSGGSDTQYF.

This clonotype has more than one count but fewer than ten. The chain joins TRBV5-1 to TRBJ2-7; 7 nucleotides match TRBD1. This CDR3 has 14 residues. Trimming removed 0 bases from V and 5 bases from J; junction bases left unmatched: 5. Germline CDR1 reads SGHRS; CDR2 reads YFSETQ. CDR3: CASSLAQGNHEQYF. CDR3 sequence (DNA): TGCGCCAGCAGCTTGGCACAGGGGAACCACGAGCAGTACTTC.

The genes are TRBV15 and TRBJ1-1; D might be TRBD1 (5 bases). This CDR3 is 21 amino acids long. Trimming cost V 1 base and J 0 bases, with 27 bases left between them. CDR1 is LNHNV and CDR2 is YYDKDF in the germline V gene (reference sequence). The CDR3 bases are TGTGCCACCAGCAGAGCTCTTACAGGACCTTTTCAGTCGGGAATGAACACTGAAGCTTTCTTT. Protein: CATSRALTGPFQSGMNTEAFF.

With regard to this clonotype: Relative to the germline gene, one junction end is altered; a read error may explain this. CDR3 coding DNA: TGCGCCAGCAGCCAAGATGCGGGACAGGGGCGCGAGCAGTACTTC. Its translation is CASSQDAGQGREQYF. The V and J genes are TRBV7-2 and TRBJ2-7, with 10 bases fitting TRBD1. Germline V lookup: CDR1 SGHTA, CDR2 FQGNSA. There are 15 residues in the CDR3.

This clonotype was detected many times. This sequence joins TRBV6-5 and TRBJ1-2; no clear D gene. There are 11 residues in the CDR3. Trimming left V 8 bases short and J 0 bases short, with 4 bases between. From germline, CDR1 is MNHEY and CDR2 SVGAGI. The DNA for the CDR3 is TGTGCCAGCCATTCTAACTATGGCTACACCTTC. The encoded protein is CASHSNYGYTF.

Here the CDR3 reads CSAGRREGSSYNSPLHF. The CDR3 coding sequence is TGCAGTGCTGGGCGTAGGGAGGGCAGCTCCTATAATTCACCCCTCCACTTT. The chain carries TRBV20-1 and TRBJ1-6; D uncertain. The length of the CDR3 is 17 residues. CDR1 is DFQATT, CDR2 SNEGSKA, per germline (reference sequence). The germline V and J ends were trimmed by 5 bases and 0 bases, with 17 bases remaining between them.

This clonotype occurred many times. The V and J genes are TRBV10-3 and TRBJ2-5, with 9 bases identical to TRBD1. With 11 bases clipped from V and 6 bases from J, the junction kept 13 bases outside the gene matches. CDR3 length equals 14 residues. The germline gives CDR1 ENHRY, CDR2 SYGVKD. The CDR3 loop reads CAALSPGQGQTQYF. CDR3 sequence (DNA): TGTGCCGCCCTCAGCCCGGGACAGGGACAGACCCAGTACTTC.

This clonotype was seen a handful of times. The chain uses TRBV4-3 and TRBJ1-1; 7 bases align to TRBD1. V lost 0 bases, J lost 8 bases, and 3 bases stayed unmatched. Germline V gene data show CDR1 as LGHNA and CDR2 as YSLEER. The CDR3 spans 13 residues. This CDR3 is CASSQEGTAEAFF. CDR3 in DNA: TGCGCCAGCAGCCAAGAGGGGACAGCAGAAGCTTTCTTT.

This clonotype was seen many times. This chain connects TRBV2 to TRBJ2-2, with D possibly matching TRBD1 (6 bases). V lost 6 bases, J lost 1 base, and 9 bases lay in between. Germline V CDR1 and CDR2: SNHLY, FYNNEI. CDR3 length: 14 residues. CDR3 DNA sequence: TGTGCCAGCAGCTGGGACAAGAACACCGGGGAGCTGTTTTTT. It is translated as CASSWDKNTGELFF.

This clonotype was detected ten times or more. This chain uses TRBV7-2 with TRBJ2-7; D is uncertain. Germline V gene data show CDR1 as SGHTA and CDR2 as FQGNSA. This CDR3 spans 14 amino acids. Trimming shortened V by 2 bases and J by 3 bases, and 11 bases separated the two germline ends. The DNA of the CDR3 is TGTGCCAGCAGCTTACAACAGACCCGCTACGAGCAGTACTTC. Its translation: CASSLQQTRYEQYF.

This clonotype has a handful of counts. The CDR3 loop is CASSPPEVGYGYTF. DNA for the CDR3: TGTGCCAGCAGCCCACCTGAGGTGGGCTATGGCTACACCTTC. The chain couples TRBV7-2 to TRBJ1-2; D not certain. The CDR3 is 14 residues long. V gave up 5 bases and J gave up 4 bases, with 14 bases separating them. Per the germline V gene, CDR1 is SGHTA and CDR2 is FQGNSA.

This clonotype was observed at least ten times. The CDR3 region is CASSPIAEGNQPQHF. CDR3 nucleotides: TGTGCCAGTAGTCCTATAGCTGAGGGTAATCAGCCCCAGCATTTT. The V gene is TRBV19, the J gene TRBJ1-5; no clear D gene. CDR3 length equals 15 residues. V shed 5 bases and J shed 4 bases, with 15 bases lying between them. Germline V gene sequence: CDR1 LNHDA, CDR2 SQIVND (reference sequence).

The chain uses TRBV9 and TRBJ1-1; no reliable D call. Trimming removed 7 bases from V and 5 bases from J, with 18 bases in between. CDR3 size: 14 residues. Germline lookup yields CDR1 SGDLS and CDR2 YYNGEE. The CDR3 here is CASRTGEVGTEAFF. CDR3 in DNA: TGTGCCAGCCGAACTGGAGAGGTAGGGACTGAAGCTTTCTTT.

The gene calls are TRBV5-1 and TRBJ1-1; D call uncertain. The CDR3 spans 17 residues. Trimming shortened V by 0 bases and J by 5 bases, and 20 bases separated the two germline ends. Germline V gives CDR1 SGHRS, CDR2 YFSETQ. The DNA of the CDR3 is TGCGCCAGCAGCTTGGAGGGAACGGGAGGGCCGAATACTGAAGCTTTCTTT. Amino acid sequence: CASSLEGTGGPNTEAFF.